The clone carrying this T cell receptor beta chain was seen a handful of times. Its specificity is not known. The source of the sample is a study of CD8 T cells in ankylosing spondylitis. Study-wide findings and caveats: Reportedly, significant enrichment of disease-linked clones occurred in matched ankylosing spondylitis synovial fluid. A TCR beta motif of eight highly homologous variants appeared characteristic of ankylosing spondylitis blood. Prior literature has documented some motif variants in synovial fluid and blood from reactive arthritis.

Germline-derived CDR1 and CDR2 are KGHSH and LQKENI. The V and J ends lost 6 bases and 3 bases respectively, with 10 bases between them. The CDR3 is 13 amino acids. TCR beta libraries were made by quantitative 5'-RACE with molecular barcodes. Via MiXCR, TCRdb re-called the 5' RACE reads, giving one row per CDR3 protein. The sample has some 400,000 distinct CDR3 sequences, 20% to 25% seen once; the top ten hold 15% to 20%. The chain joins TRBV18 to TRBJ2-3; D ambiguous. The sequence was collected from a male donor with ankylosing spondylitis. The sequencing input was blood, either unsorted or a sorted T cell fraction (not recorded which). This chain's CDR3 is CASSPAFTDTQYF. CDR3 in DNA: TGTGCCAGCTCCCCAGCCTTTACAGATACGCAGTATTTT.